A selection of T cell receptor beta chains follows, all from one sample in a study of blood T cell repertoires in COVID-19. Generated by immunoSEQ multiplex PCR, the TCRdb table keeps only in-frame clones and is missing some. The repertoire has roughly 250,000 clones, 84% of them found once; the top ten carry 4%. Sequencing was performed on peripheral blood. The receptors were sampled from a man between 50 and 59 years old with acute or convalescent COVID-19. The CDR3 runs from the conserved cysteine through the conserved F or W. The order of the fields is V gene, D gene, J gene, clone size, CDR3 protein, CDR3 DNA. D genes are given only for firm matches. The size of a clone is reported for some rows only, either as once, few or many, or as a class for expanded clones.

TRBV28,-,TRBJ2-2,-,CASSPLNTGELFF,TGTGCCAGCAGTCCCTTAAACACCGGGGAGCTGTTTTTT
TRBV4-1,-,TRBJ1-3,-,CASSPLGSSGNTIYF,TGCGCCAGCAGCCCCCTCGGGAGCTCTGGAAACACCATATATTTT
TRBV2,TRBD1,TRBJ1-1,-,CASSQTWDRDTEAFF,TGTGCCAGCAGCCAAACCTGGGACAGAGACACTGAAGCTTTCTTT
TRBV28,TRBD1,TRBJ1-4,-,CASRLQGVNGEKLFF,TGTGCCAGCAGACTACAGGGGGTAAATGGTGAAAAACTGTTTTTT
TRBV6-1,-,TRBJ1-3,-,CASSELSEGNTIYF,TGTGCCAGCAGTGAGTTGTCAGAAGGAAACACCATATATTTT
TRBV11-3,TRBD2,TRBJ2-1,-,CASSSGDTSGGGSSYNEQFF,TGTGCCAGCAGCTCCGGTGATACTAGCGGGGGTGGTAGCTCCTACAATGAGCAGTTCTTC
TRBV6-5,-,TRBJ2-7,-,CATGYGAGEYF,TGTGCCACCGGTTATGGTGCAGGCGAGTACTTC
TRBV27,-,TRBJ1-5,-,CASSFNKVGNQPQHF,TGTGCCAGCAGTTTTAATAAAGTAGGCAATCAGCCCCAGCATTTT
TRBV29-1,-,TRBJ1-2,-,CSVGQGFDYGYTF,TGCAGCGTTGGTCAGGGATTCGACTATGGCTACACCTTC
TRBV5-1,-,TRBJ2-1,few,CASSLTNQRPYNEQFF,TGCGCCAGCAGCTTGACCAATCAGCGGCCTTACAATGAGCAGTTCTTC
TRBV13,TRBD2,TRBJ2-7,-,CASSLDLAGAYEQYF,TGTGCCAGCAGCTTAGACCTAGCGGGGGCCTACGAGCAGTACTTC
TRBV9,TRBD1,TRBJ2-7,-,CASSPGDSSYEQYF,TGTGCCAGCAGCCCCGGGGACAGCTCCTACGAGCAGTACTTC
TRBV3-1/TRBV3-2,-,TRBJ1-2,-,CASSLGEGLRNVGYTF,TGTGCCAGCAGCCTCGGGGAAGGGCTCAGAAACGTAGGCTACACCTTC
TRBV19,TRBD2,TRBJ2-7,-,CASSSLADSYEQYF,TGTGCCAGTAGTAGTCTAGCGGACTCCTACGAGCAGTACTTC
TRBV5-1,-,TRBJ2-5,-,CASTRGAEETQYF,TGCGCCAGCACCAGGGGGGCGGAGGAGACCCAGTACTTC
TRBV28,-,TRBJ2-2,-,CASSSGGTTGELFF,TGTGCCAGCAGTTCTGGGGGGACCACCGGGGAGCTGTTTTTT
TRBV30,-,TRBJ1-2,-,CAWSPLRLGEGGPHYGYTF,TGTGCCTGGAGCCCCTTGCGGTTAGGTGAAGGAGGACCCCATTATGGCTACACCTTC
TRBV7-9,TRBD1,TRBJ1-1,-,CASSLPPQGVGANAEAFF,TGTGCCAGCAGCTTACCCCCTCAGGGGGTGGGGGCAAACGCTGAAGCTTTCTTT
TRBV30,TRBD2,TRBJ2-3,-,CASPAGGGSTSTDTQYF,TGTGCCAGCCCAGCGGGGGGGGGTTCTACTAGCACAGATACGCAGTATTTT
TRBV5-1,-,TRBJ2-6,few,CASSPSGARGANVLTF,TGCGCCAGCAGCCCCTCAGGGGCGCGCGGGGCCAACGTCCTGACTTTC
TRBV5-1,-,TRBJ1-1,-,CASSSAGTRYMNTEAFF,TGCGCCAGCAGCTCCGCCGGGACACGATATATGAACACTGAAGCTTTCTTT
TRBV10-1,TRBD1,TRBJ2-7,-,CASSDGGQGYEQYF,TGCGCCAGCAGTGACGGGGGACAGGGCTACGAGCAGTACTTC
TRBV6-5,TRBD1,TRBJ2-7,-,CATRQGSYEQYF,TGTGCCACCCGACAGGGCTCCTACGAGCAGTACTTC
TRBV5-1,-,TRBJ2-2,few,CASSLGGLNTGELFF,TGCGCCAGCAGCTTGGGGGGCCTGAACACCGGGGAGCTGTTTTTT
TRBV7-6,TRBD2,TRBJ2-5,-,CASSLSSGGARETQYF,TGTGCCAGCAGCTTATCTAGCGGGGGGGCCAGGGAGACCCAGTACTTC
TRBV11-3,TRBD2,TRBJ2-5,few,CASSLGLAGMETQYF,TGTGCCAGCAGCTTAGGACTAGCGGGAATGGAGACCCAGTACTTC
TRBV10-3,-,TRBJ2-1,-,CAISERPGESEQFF,TGTGCCATCAGTGAAAGGCCGGGAGAGAGTGAGCAGTTCTTC
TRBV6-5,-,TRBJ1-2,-,CASSNRRTYGYTF,TGTGCCAGCAGTAACAGACGGACTTATGGCTACACCTTC
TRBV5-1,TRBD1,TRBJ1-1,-,CASSFGAGGQSNTEAFF,TGCGCCAGCAGCTTTGGGGCGGGGGGACAGTCGAACACTGAAGCTTTCTTT
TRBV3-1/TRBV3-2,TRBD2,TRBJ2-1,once,CASRLSGGSYNEQFF,TGTGCCAGCAGATTGAGCGGGGGGTCTTACAATGAGCAGTTCTTC
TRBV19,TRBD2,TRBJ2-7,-,CASSLARLAGAEQYF,TGTGCCAGTAGCCTCGCCAGACTAGCGGGAGCCGAGCAGTACTTC
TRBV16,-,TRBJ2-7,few,CASSQMGVGRGTSSYEQYF,TGTGCCAGCAGCCAAATGGGTGTCGGAAGGGGGACGAGCTCCTACGAGCAGTACTTC
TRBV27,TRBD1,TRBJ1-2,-,CASSPRDRAYYGYTF,TGTGCCAGCAGTCCGCGGGACAGGGCATATTATGGCTACACCTTC
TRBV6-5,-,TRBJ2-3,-,CASRPDRGSTDTQYF,TGTGCCAGCAGACCCGATCGGGGGAGCACAGATACGCAGTATTTT
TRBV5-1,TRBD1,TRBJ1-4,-,CASSLETGGEKLFF,TGCGCCAGCAGCTTGGAAACAGGGGGTGAAAAACTGTTTTTT
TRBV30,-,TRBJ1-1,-,CAWARRAEAFF,TGTGCCTGGGCCCGACGGGCTGAAGCTTTCTTT
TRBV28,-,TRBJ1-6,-,CASSWTRDTLYNSPLHF,TGTGCCAGCAGTTGGACCCGGGACACCCTCTATAATTCACCCCTCCACTTT
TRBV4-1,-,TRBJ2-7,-,CASSQAPTGLHYEQYF,TGCGCCAGCAGCCAAGCCCCGACAGGTCTTCACTACGAGCAGTACTTC
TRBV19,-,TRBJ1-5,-,CASSPQEGAFQPQHF,TGTGCCAGTAGTCCCCAGGAAGGGGCGTTTCAGCCCCAGCATTTT
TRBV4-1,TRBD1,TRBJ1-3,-,CASSQDQGADTIYF,TGCGCCAGCAGCCAAGATCAGGGGGCGGACACCATATATTTT
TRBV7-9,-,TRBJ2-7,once,CASSPPTEYEQYF,TGTGCCAGCAGCCCCCCGACAGAATACGAGCAGTACTTC
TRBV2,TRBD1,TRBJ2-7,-,CANGGTGSYEQYF,TGTGCCAACGGAGGGACAGGGTCCTACGAGCAGTACTTC
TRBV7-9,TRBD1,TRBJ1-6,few,CASSELDRASPLHF,TGTGCCAGCAGCGAGCTGGACAGGGCTTCACCCCTCCACTTT
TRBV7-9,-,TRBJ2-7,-,CASSFAGRYEQYF,TGTGCCAGCAGCTTTGCGGGGCGCTACGAGCAGTACTTC
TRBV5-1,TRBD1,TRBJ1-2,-,CASSFGTGGSYYTF,TGCGCCAGCAGCTTTGGCACAGGGGGATCCTACTACACCTTC
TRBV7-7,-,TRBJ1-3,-,CASSLEGSQGVGNTIYF,TGTGCTAGCAGCTTAGAGGGATCACAGGGTGTTGGAAACACCATATATTTT
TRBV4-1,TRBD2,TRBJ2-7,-,CASSPSGSYEQYF,TGCGCCAGCAGTCCTAGCGGCTCCTACGAGCAGTACTTC
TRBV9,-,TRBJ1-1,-,CASSVDISVNTEAFF,TGTGCCAGCAGCGTAGATATTTCGGTGAACACTGAAGCTTTCTTT
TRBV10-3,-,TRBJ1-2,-,CAISRRDTTYGYTF,TGTGCCATCAGCCGCAGGGATACAACCTATGGCTACACCTTC
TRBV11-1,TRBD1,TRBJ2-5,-,CASSPSGTGQETQYF,TGTGCCAGCAGCCCGTCCGGGACAGGGCAAGAGACCCAGTACTTC
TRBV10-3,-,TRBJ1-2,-,CAISESAGSYGYTF,TGTGCCATCAGTGAGTCTGCGGGTAGCTATGGCTACACCTTC
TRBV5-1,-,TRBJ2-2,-,CASSEPGSANTGELFF,TGCGCCAGCAGCGAACCGGGTTCCGCGAACACCGGGGAGCTGTTTTTT
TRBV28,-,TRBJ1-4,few,CASSFGETNEKLFF,TGTGCCAGCAGTTTCGGGGAGACTAATGAAAAACTGTTTTTT
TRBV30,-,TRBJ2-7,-,CAWAFGTYEQYF,TGTGCCTGGGCCTTCGGGACCTACGAGCAGTACTTC
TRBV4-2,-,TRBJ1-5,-,CASSQDMRGEPQHF,TGTGCCAGCAGCCAAGATATGCGCGGGGAGCCCCAGCATTTT
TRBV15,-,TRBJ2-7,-,CATSRAGRQEDYEQYF,TGTGCCACCAGCAGAGCGGGGCGACAGGAGGACTACGAGCAGTACTTC
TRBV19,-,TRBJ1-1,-,CASTPTGEGWGTEAFF,TGTGCCAGTACGCCCACTGGTGAGGGTTGGGGCACTGAAGCTTTCTTT
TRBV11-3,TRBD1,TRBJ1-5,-,CASSSPGTGGNQPQHF,TGTGCCAGCAGCTCCCCGGGGACAGGGGGCAATCAGCCCCAGCATTTT
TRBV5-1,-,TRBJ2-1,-,CASSSSTGSSYNEQFF,TGCGCCAGCAGCTCATCGACAGGAAGCTCCTACAATGAGCAGTTCTTC